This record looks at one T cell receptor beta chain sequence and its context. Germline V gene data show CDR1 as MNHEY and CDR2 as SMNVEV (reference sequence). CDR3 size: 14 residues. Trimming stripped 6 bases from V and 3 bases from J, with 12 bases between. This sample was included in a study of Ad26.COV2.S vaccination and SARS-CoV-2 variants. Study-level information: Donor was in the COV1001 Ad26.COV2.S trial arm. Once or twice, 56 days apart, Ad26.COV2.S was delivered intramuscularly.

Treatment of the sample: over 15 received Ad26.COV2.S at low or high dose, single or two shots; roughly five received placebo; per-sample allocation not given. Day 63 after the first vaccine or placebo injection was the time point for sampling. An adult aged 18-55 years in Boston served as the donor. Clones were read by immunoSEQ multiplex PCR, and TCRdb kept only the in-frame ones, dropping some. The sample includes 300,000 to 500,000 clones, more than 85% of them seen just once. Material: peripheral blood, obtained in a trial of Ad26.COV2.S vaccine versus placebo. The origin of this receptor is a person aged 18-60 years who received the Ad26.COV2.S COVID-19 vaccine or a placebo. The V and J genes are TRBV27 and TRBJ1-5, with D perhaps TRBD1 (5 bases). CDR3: CASSRDRNNQPQHF. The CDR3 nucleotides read TGTGCCAGCAGCAGAGACAGAAACAATCAGCCCCAGCATTTT.